This section outlines one TCR beta chain sequence together with its context. The antigen remains undetermined. A single record per CDR3 protein comes from TCRdb applying MiXCR to the RT-PCR reads. The sample lists about 180,000 distinct CDR3 sequences, around 9.2% occurring once. This sample is drawn from a study of response to subunit inactivated influenza vaccine. CDR1 and CDR2 from the germline V gene are SGHTA and FQGTGA. The CDR3 has 16 residues. V was cut by 5 bases and J by 2 bases, with 17 bases left in between. Overall study findings and caveats: T cells newly recruited by each seasonal influenza vaccination are few, the authors suggested.

The sample here was non-naive T cells sorted from PBMCs, taken on the day of vaccination. The V gene is TRBV7-3, the J gene TRBJ2-3, with TRBD2 as a possible D gene (7 bases). The receptor comes from a man over 45 who received an inactivated influenza vaccine. The CDR3 is CASSPQGGGFTDTQYF. CDR3 nucleotide sequence: TGTGCCAGCAGCCCGCAAGGGGGGGGTTTCACAGATACGCAGTATTTT.